What follows is one TCR beta chain and its context. This entry comes from a study of blood T cell repertoires in COVID-19. Study context: Some COVID-19 samples were acute and others convalescent; all came from the United States, Italy and Spain. The cDNA or gDNA used as material had been derived from T cells, B-cell-depleted T cells, or PBMCs.

Libraries were prepared by immunoSEQ multiplex PCR; TCRdb keeps only in-frame clonotypes and omits some of them. The table shows more than 80,000 clones, with 85% to 90% occurring only once. The germline V gene encodes CDR1 GTSNPN and CDR2 SVGIG (reference sequence). V was pared by 6 bases and J by 5 bases, with 10 bases of the junction left unmatched. This CDR3 comprises 15 residues. This receptor was obtained from a human donor with active COVID-19. The donor label of this sample is uncertain. Input material: peripheral blood. The chain employs TRBV30 and TRBJ2-1; 10 nucleotides match TRBD2. In DNA, the CDR3 is TGTGCCTGCGAATTAGGCAGCGGGGGGGACAATGAGCAGTTCTTC. Protein sequence: CACELGSGGDNEQFF.